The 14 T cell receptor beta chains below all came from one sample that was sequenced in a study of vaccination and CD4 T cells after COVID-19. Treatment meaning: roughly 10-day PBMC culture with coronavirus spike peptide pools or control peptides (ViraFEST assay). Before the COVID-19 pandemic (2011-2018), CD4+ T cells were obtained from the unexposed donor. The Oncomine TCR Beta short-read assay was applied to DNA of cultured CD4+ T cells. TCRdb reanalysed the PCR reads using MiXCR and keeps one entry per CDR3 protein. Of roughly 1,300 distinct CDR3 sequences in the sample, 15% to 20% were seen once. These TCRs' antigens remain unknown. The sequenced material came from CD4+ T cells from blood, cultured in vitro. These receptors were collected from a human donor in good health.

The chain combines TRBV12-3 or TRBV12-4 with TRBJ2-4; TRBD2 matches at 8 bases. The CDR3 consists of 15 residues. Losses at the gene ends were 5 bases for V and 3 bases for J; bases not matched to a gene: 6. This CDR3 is CASSLSGRGKNIQYF. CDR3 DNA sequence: TGTGCCAGCAGTCTCTCCGGGAGGGGCAAAAACATTCAGTACTTC.

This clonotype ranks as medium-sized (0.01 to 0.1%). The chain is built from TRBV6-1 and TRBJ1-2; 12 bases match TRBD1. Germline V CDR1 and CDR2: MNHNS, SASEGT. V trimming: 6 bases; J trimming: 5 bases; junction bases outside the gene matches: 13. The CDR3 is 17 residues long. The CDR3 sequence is CASREKGTGGAWYGYTF. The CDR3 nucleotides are TGTGCCAGCAGGGAGAAGGGGACAGGGGGCGCGTGGTATGGCTACACCTTC.

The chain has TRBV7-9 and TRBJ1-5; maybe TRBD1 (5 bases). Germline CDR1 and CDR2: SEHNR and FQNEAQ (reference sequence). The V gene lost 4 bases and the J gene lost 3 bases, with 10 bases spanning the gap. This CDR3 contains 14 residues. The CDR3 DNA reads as TGTGCCAGCAGCTCTGACAGAGTCAATCAGCCCCAGCATTTT. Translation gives CASSSDRVNQPQHF.

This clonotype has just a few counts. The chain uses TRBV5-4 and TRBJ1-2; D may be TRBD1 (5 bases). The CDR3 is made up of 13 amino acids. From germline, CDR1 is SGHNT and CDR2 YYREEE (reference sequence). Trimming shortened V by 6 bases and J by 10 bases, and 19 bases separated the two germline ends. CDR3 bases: TGTGCCAGCACCCGTGACACGGCGGGGGACTACACCTTC. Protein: CASTRDTAGDYTF.

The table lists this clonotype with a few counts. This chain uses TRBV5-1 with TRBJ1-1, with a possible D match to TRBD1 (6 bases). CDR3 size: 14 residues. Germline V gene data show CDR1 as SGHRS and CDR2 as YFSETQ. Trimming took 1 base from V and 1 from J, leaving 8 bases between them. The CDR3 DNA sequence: TGCGCCAGCAGCTTGTACAGGGCGAACACTGAAGCTTTCTTT. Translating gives CASSLYRANTEAFF.

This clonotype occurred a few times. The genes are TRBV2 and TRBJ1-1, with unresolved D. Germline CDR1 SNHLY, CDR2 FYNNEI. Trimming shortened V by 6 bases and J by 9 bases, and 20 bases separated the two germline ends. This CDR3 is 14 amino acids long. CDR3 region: CASSSEGRIPKAFF. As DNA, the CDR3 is TGTGCCAGCAGCTCTGAGGGCAGGATACCAAAAGCTTTCTTT.

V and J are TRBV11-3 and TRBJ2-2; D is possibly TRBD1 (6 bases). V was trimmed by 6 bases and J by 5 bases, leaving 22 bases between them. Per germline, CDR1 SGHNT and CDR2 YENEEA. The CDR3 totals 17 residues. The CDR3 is CASSSSGRGIWTGELFF. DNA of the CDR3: TGTGCCAGCAGTTCCTCCGGTAGGGGGATTTGGACCGGGGAGCTGTTTTTT.

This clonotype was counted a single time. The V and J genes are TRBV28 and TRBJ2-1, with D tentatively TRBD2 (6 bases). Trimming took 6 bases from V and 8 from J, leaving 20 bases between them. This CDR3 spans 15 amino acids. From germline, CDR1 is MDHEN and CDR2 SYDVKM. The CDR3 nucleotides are TGTGCCAGCAGCCCTGGCGCGGCACTAGCCGATGAGCAGTTCTTC. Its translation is CASSPGAALADEQFF.

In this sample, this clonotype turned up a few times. The CDR3 DNA reads TGTGCCAGCAGCCCCGGGACAGGGCCATTTGGGGACAATGAGCAGTTCTTC. Translation: CASSPGTGPFGDNEQFF. The chain combines TRBV7-3 with TRBJ2-1; 9 positions agree with TRBD1. The length of the CDR3 is 17 residues. With V trimmed by 5 bases and J by 5 bases, 13 bases remained unmatched. CDR1 is SGHTA, CDR2 FQGTGA, per germline. Full variable domain (missing parts from reference TRBV7-3 and TRBJ2-1): GAGVSQTPSNKVTEKGKYVELRCDPISGHTALYWYRQSLGQGPEFLIYFQGTGAADDSGLPNDRFFAVRPEGSVSTLKIQRTERGDSAVYLCASSPGTGPFGDNEQFFGPGTRLTVL.

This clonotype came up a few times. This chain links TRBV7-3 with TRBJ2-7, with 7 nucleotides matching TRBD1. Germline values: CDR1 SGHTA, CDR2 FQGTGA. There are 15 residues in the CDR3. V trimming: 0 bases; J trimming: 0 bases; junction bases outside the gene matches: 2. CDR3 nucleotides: TGTGCCAGCAGCTTAACAGGGGGCGCCTCCTACGAGCAGTACTTC. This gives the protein CASSLTGGASYEQYF.

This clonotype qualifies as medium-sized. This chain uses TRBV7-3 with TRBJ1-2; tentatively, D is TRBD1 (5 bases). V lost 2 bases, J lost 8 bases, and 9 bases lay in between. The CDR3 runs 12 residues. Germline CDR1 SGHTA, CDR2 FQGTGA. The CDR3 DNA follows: TGTGCCAGCAGCTTAGAGGGGTTCGGCTACACCTTC. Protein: CASSLEGFGYTF.

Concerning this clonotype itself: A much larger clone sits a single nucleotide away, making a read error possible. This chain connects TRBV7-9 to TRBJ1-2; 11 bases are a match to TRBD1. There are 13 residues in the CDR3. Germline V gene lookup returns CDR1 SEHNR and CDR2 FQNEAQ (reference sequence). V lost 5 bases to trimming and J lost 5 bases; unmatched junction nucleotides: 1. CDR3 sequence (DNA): TGTGCCAGCAGCCGGGACAGGGGGTATGGCTACACCTTC. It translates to CASSRDRGYGYTF.

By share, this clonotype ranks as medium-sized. The CDR3 protein is CASSIRATDNSPLHF. The CDR3 bases are TGTGCCAGCAGTATAAGAGCCACGGATAATTCACCCCTCCACTTT. V is TRBV7-2 and J is TRBJ1-6, with no clear D. This CDR3 is built from 15 residues. The germline V gene encodes CDR1 SGHTA and CDR2 FQGNSA. V gave up 6 bases and J gave up 5 bases, with 14 bases separating them. The full variable domain, rest sourced from reference TRBV7-2 and TRBJ1-6, is GAGVSQSPSNKVTEKGKDVELRCDPISGHTALYWYRQSLGQGLEFLIYFQGNSAPDKSGLPSDRFSAERTGGSVSTLTIQRTQQEDSAVYLCASSIRATDNSPLHFGNGTRLTVT.

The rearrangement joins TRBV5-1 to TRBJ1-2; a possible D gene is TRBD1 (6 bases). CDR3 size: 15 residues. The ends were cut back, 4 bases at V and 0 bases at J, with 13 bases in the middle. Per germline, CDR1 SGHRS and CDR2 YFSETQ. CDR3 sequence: CASSAGGSANYGYTF. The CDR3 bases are TGCGCCAGCAGCGCGGGGGGCTCAGCTAACTATGGCTACACCTTC.